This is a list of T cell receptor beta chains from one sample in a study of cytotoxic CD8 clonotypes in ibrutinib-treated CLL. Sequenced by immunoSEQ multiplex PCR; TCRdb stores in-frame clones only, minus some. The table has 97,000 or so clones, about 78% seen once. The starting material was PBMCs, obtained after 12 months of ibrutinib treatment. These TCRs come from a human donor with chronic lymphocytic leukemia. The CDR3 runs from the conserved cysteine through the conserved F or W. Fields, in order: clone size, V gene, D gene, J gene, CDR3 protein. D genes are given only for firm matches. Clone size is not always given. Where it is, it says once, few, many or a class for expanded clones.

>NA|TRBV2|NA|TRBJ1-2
CASSETGRDGYTF
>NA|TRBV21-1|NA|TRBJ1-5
CASSLHSLNQPQHF
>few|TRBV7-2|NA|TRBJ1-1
CASSLGQTNTEAFF
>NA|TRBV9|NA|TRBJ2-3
CASSVEAGLADTQYF
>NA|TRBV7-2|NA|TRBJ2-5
CASSSESTATQYF
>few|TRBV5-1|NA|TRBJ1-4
CASSKGFGEKLFF
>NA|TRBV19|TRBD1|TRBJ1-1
CASTQGAGTEAFF
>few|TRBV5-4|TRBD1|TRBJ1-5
CASSSGTGEQPQHF
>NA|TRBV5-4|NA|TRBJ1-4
CASSLGRPAKLFF
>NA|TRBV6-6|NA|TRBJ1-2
CASSFSGGYGYTF
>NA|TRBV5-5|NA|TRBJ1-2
CASSYEGRQTDGYTF
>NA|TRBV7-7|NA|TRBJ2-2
CASSRDINTGELFF
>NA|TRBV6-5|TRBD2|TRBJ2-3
CASRLAGGPDTQYF
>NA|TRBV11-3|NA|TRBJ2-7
CASSSSGEGSYEQYF
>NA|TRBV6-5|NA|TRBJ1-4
CASSYLLNEKLFF
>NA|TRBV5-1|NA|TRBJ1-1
CASSRKGGDEAFF
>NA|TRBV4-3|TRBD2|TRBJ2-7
CASSQDLTSGTSYEQYF
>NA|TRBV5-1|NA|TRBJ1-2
CASSREGYGYTF
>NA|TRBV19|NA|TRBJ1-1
CASSRTRSNTEAFF
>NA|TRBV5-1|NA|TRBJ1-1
CASRNRENTEAFF
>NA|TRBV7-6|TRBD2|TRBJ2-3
CASSLGLAGVDTQYF
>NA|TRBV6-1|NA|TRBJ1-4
CASQYIDEKLFF
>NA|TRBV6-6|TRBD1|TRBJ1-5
CASRIGTAQPQHF
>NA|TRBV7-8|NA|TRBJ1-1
CASSLGVGAEAFF
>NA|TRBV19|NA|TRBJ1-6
CASSMADGYNSPLHF
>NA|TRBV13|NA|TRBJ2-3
CASSPGGTDTQYF
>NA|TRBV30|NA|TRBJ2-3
CASGAGGNTDTQYF
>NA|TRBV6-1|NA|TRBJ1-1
CASRATSGGGAFF
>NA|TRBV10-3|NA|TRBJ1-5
CAISESPGQPQHF
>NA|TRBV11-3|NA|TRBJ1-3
CASSLFGQSSGNTIYF
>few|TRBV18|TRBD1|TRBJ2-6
CASSPQPGGSGANVLTF
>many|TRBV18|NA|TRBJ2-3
CASSRGEFTDTQYF
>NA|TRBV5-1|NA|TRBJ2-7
CASSSDGYEQYF
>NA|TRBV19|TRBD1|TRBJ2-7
CASSPRTGQGEQYF
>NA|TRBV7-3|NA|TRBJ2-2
CASSAPGHSTGELFF
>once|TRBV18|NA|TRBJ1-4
CASSPPGATNEKLFF
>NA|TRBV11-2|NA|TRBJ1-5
CASSLALYQPQHF
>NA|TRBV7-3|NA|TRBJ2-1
CASSLVWAGVDEQFF
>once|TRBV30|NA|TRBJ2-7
CAWRSDRLYEQYF
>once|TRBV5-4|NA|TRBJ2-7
CASSLYGPYEQYF
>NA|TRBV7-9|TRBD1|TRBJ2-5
CASSLGTGQETQYF